Listed below are T cell receptor beta chains from one sample, sequenced in a study of T-cell reconstitution after alpha-beta-depleted transplantation in children. From the PCR reads, TCRdb called clonotypes with MiXCR, one entry per CDR3 protein. The repertoire holds about 58,000 distinct CDR3 sequences, 44% seen once, with about 98% in the top ten. The starting material was PBMCs, mostly from graft donor cells, obtained 360 days after TCRalphabeta/CD19-depleted stem cell transplant. Receptors were obtained from a male patient aged 5 to 17 who had a stem cell transplant for acute lymphoblastic leukemia, so the T cells may come from the graft donor. Each CDR3 is given with its conserved first and last residue. The D gene is left open where the match is weak.

J gene,V gene,D gene,CDR3 length,CDR3 protein
TRBJ2-7,TRBV25-1,.,15,CASSESGTGLDEQYF
TRBJ2-2,TRBV9,.,16,CASSVDGSGYTGELFF
TRBJ2-3,TRBV2,.,16,CASSEETGPVGDTQYF
TRBJ2-3,TRBV7-9,.,16,CASSFSATTGTDTQYF
TRBJ2-2,TRBV12-3/TRBV12-4,.,14,CASSLDANTGELFF
TRBJ2-7,TRBV28,TRBD1,15,CASSLWTGVAYEQYF
TRBJ2-1,TRBV20-1,TRBD2,17,CSAREMSRGGSYNEQFF
TRBJ1-2,TRBV29-1,TRBD1,18,CSVDPGQGAVRPNYGYTF
TRBJ2-7,TRBV20-1,.,13,CSAVSLGSYEQYF
TRBJ2-7,TRBV20-1,TRBD1,18,CSAEGVRQGASVFYEQYF
TRBJ2-7,TRBV10-3,.,17,CAISEFFPRDPTTRQYF
TRBJ2-2,TRBV7-8,.,16,CASSPKDKLNTGELFF
TRBJ2-7,TRBV7-9,.,15,CASSPRTASSYEQYF
TRBJ1-5,TRBV7-7,.,15,CASSLEFHSNQPQHF
TRBJ1-1,TRBV4-2,.,15,CASSQEDHPDTEAFF
TRBJ2-1,TRBV6-1,TRBD1,14,CASKNRGPGNEQFF
TRBJ2-7,TRBV7-8,TRBD2,17,CASSLWGLAGGTYEQYF
TRBJ2-1,TRBV9,.,11,CASSVGRKQFF
TRBJ2-1,TRBV3-1,.,13,CASSPGAYNEQFF
TRBJ2-1,TRBV4-3,TRBD2,16,CASSQDRSGGGNEQFF
TRBJ1-5,TRBV7-9,.,15,CASSSRDGSNQPQHF
TRBJ1-1,TRBV27,TRBD1,14,CASRSTGTNTEAFF
TRBJ2-1,TRBV24-1,TRBD2,15,CATSDFSSGGDRQFF
TRBJ2-5,TRBV6-2/TRBV6-3,TRBD1,13,CASRRQGGETQYF
TRBJ2-1,TRBV7-6,TRBD1,15,CASSGNRGIPNEQFF
TRBJ2-3,TRBV11-1,.,17,CASSLAAGQRTIDTQYF
TRBJ2-7,TRBV27,TRBD2,14,CASSRLAGSYEQYF
TRBJ2-3,TRBV11-2,.,16,CASSSRSVTSTDTQYF
TRBJ2-7,TRBV20-1,TRBD1,15,CSARDLAGGPYEQYF
TRBJ1-5,TRBV5-5,.,14,CASSIGVGNQPQHF
TRBJ2-3,TRBV20-1,TRBD2,15,CSAPKGRALTDTQYF
TRBJ2-2,TRBV12-3/TRBV12-4,TRBD2,16,CASLREAGFDTGELFF
TRBJ2-2,TRBV12-3/TRBV12-4,TRBD1,16,CASSLEDRAGTGELFF
TRBJ2-1,TRBV11-2,TRBD2,15,CASSDSGSPINEQFF
TRBJ2-5,TRBV5-1,.,15,CASSPFSESGETQYF
TRBJ1-1,TRBV5-1,.,15,CASSLGGRANTEAFF
TRBJ2-1,TRBV5-1,.,13,CASSSPTPNEQFF
TRBJ2-2,TRBV10-2,.,15,CASSEFGGNTGELFF
TRBJ2-7,TRBV9,TRBD2,14,CASSPGLLTYEQYF
TRBJ2-4,TRBV7-9,.,15,CASSGWLHDQNIQYF
TRBJ2-2,TRBV11-2,TRBD2,16,CASRIPGLAGGGELFF
TRBJ2-7,TRBV10-3,.,11,CAISEIDEQYF
TRBJ2-1,TRBV5-1,.,13,CASSSLAGNEQFF
TRBJ1-6,TRBV21-1,.,14,CASDQPGGNSPLHF
TRBJ2-7,TRBV29-1,TRBD1,14,CSVVGTGNSYEQYF
TRBJ2-7,TRBV12-3/TRBV12-4,.,15,CASSSLQGPVAEQYF
TRBJ2-7,TRBV29-1,.,13,CSLVDGNSYEQYF
TRBJ2-5,TRBV4-1,.,14,CASSQHHLQETQYF
TRBJ2-1,TRBV7-6,TRBD2,18,CASSLLLAGGTSYNEQFF
TRBJ2-3,TRBV6-1,.,13,CASSGQGFDTQYF
TRBJ2-3,TRBV20-1,TRBD2,15,CSASPRGSWGGTQYF
TRBJ2-1,TRBV5-1,TRBD2,17,CASSSWTSGGAGNEQFF
TRBJ2-3,TRBV4-1,TRBD2,14,CASRGLGLTDTQYF
TRBJ2-1,TRBV9,TRBD1,16,CASSVRWGQELDEQFF
TRBJ2-5,TRBV20-1,.,14,CSAPHSVHQETQYF
TRBJ2-7,TRBV4-3,TRBD1,15,CASSQEQGAAYEQYF
TRBJ1-2,TRBV7-3,.,15,CASSLTAGRGYGYTF
TRBJ1-1,TRBV5-5,.,11,CASSSLDEAFF
TRBJ2-4,TRBV4-2,TRBD2,15,CASSQGGGAKNIQYF